This T cell receptor beta chain appears in the sequencing data of a study of long-term antiretroviral therapy in people with HIV (dated by TCRdb to between 2022 and 2023). Context from the whole study: Collection of the earliest samples took place about a decade ahead of the 2015 WHO recommendation for immediate ART, at a time when ART was typically delayed until CD4 counts fell. A total of fewer than 250 cryopreserved PBMC samples came from a few dozen adults with confirmed HIV infection and were collected serially over a mean of approximately six years (range 1-12). Test extractions of a monoclonal T-cell line alongside about 30 polyclonal samples showed no cross-contamination during QIAcube processing. This retrospective serial study examined whether starting ART and sustained HIV suppression were associated with changes in the composition and diversity of the TRB repertoire in peripheral blood. Of the approximately 30 participants with HIV, ten to eleven were female. General conclusions and limits of the study: No data were available on ART adherence, viral resistance or therapy changes, limiting inferences about post-ART repertoire changes. The samples were dated from about 2004 to 2017, and the ART regimens that were used may be less effective than current ART regimens. Expanded TRB clones identified before ART initiation dominated the repertoire across all time points, though the dominance fluctuated and decreased in many PLHIV after ART. Starting ART was linked to a significant rise in TRB diversity, yet even after long-term ART the diversity remained significantly lower than in transplant donor controls. Since PBMC availability was limited, sequencing covered only the TCR beta chain, with no alpha chain pairing. Compared with controls, HIV repertoires had narrower CDR3 length ranges, and the network structure pointed to an antigen-experienced repertoire that shifted only slightly toward naive after ART. Because pre-ART samples had limited cell numbers, unsorted PBMC were profiled rather than sorted CD4+ and CD8+ T cells.

Compared with germline, V lacks 4 bases and J lacks 4 bases; bases without a gene match: 11. Counted from cysteine to phenylalanine, this CDR3 has 17 amino acids. Only the CDR3 region is kept as DNA, spanning 51 bases read in frame from base 1. Sequences KGHSH (CDR1) and LQKENI (CDR2) are obtained from the germline V gene. The immunoSEQ hsTCRB v3.0 assay was used at survey level resolution for TRB variable region sequencing. A depth of roughly 40,000-50,000 T-cell genomes per sample was targeted for TRB sequencing. TRB libraries were pooled and sequenced on an Illumina MiSeq using a v3 150-cycle kit. Under the source paper's analysis protocol: Repertoire analysis was run in R within a reproducible Nextflow workflow that covered QC, data transformation and analysis. LymphoSeq2, an R package for AIRR-Seq data exploration, was used to implement custom analyses. Several samples yielding fewer than 5000 total TRB sequences were excluded, leaving 188 analyzed HIV repertoires. Among the roughly 200 retained HIV repertoires, 55 to 60 were collected before ART initiation and 129 after ART initiation. Repertoires were downsampled to 5000 TRB nucleotide sequences, and summary statistics were averaged over 100 downsampling iterations. TRB sequences were retained for analysis only if CDR3 regions of at least seven amino acids were present. Diversity was assessed using a clonality score derived from Shannon entropy and using the Gini coefficient. In the repertoire networks, any two of the top 5000 CDR3 amino acid sequences were connected whenever the two sequences differed by an edit distance of one. Antigen specificity groups and MHC restriction were predicted for TRB CDR3 amino acid sequences with GLIPH2. CDR3 amino acid sequences were matched against VDJdb and McPAS-TCR to flag known CMV, EBV, HIV or tissue antigen associations. Pre-ART, post-ART and control groups were compared with Wilcoxon signed-rank tests and Holm-Bonferroni correction. The table was pulled from immuneACCESS by TCRdb, which kept in-frame rearrangements only. Such tables lose some clones; where checked, under half of the loss comes from unresolved V genes, and the rest has no known cause. From that table come the V and J calls and clone size; the DNA was used to work out D and trimming. The sample contains roughly 40,000 clones, 70% to 90% of them found a single time. Less than 4.5% of the sample lies in the top ten.

Inclusion was restricted to participants for whom at least one PBMC sample before ART initiation and at least two post-ART samples were available. Treatment was received in the United States of America by all participants with HIV. Before DNA extraction, cryopreserved samples of roughly 1-10 million PBMC were thawed and washed. At the time of the earliest PBMC sample, participants with HIV were aged between roughly 20 and 60 years. Per participant, PBMC samples came from 1-4 timepoints prior to ART initiation and 2-8 timepoints following ART initiation, for a median of 7 samples. For every participant, serial HIV viral load, CD4+ T-cell count, ART history and demographic data were obtained. Using a Qiagen kit on a QIAcube, genomic DNA was extracted from unsorted PBMC, with samples processed in batches of 12. With respect to this clone: This receptor's antigen is unknown. No clone much larger than this one lies a single base away; base qualities are absent.

The chain joins TRBV18 to TRBJ2-3, with 10 central nucleotides matching TRBD1. The input for sequencing was unsorted PBMCs, taken 1.2 years after starting antiretroviral therapy. The clonotype originates from a woman aged 45 to 65 with HIV. The CDR3 reads CASSLNSDRGGADTQYF. DNA sequence: TGTGCCAGCTCACTGAATTCGGACAGGGGGGGCGCAGATACGCAGTATTTT.